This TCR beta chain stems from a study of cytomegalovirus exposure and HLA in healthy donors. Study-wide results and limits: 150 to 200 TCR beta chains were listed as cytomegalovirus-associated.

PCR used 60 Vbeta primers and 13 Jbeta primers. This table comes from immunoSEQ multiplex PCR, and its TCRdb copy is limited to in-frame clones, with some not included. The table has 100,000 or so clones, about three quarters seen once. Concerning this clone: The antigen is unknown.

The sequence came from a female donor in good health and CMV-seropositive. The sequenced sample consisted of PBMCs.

The CDR3 region is CASTGAAYGYTF. For the CDR3, the DNA is TGTGCCAGCACAGGGGCCGCCTATGGCTACACCTTC. The V gene is TRBV6-1, the J gene TRBJ1-2, with TRBD1 as a possible D gene (6 bases). Germline V lookup: CDR1 MNHNS, CDR2 SASEGT. Trimming removed 7 bases from V and 4 bases from J, with 10 bases in between. This CDR3 spans 12 amino acids.